This T cell receptor beta chain was identified during a study of T cell changes during pregnancy in multiple sclerosis. Profiled with immunoSEQ multiplex PCR; TCRdb holds only in-frame clones, not every one. The repertoire consists of about 29,000 clones, with around 89% occurring once and the leading ten covering approximately 7%. V was pared by 4 bases and J by 0 bases, with 4 bases of the junction left unmatched. The CDR3 totals 16 residues. Germline CDR1 reads MNHNS; CDR2 reads SASEGT. The count of this clone is one. V usage is TRBV6-1 and J usage is TRBJ2-1; TRBD2 matches 9 bases. This receptor was taken from a female donor with multiple sclerosis, enrolled in a pregnancy study. This sample comprised CD8+ T cells from peripheral blood mononuclear cells, obtained after pregnancy. CDR3 protein: CASSVQAGGSYNEQFF. The CDR3, as DNA: TGTGCCAGCAGTGTCCAAGCGGGAGGCTCCTACAATGAGCAGTTCTTC.